The clone carrying this T cell receptor beta chain was detected ten times or more. Its antigen is not known. The source of the sample is a study of blood T cells in healthy people across ages. Study-level results: As naive T cell percentage varied, TCR beta diversity correlated strongly with it.

A sample-barcoded 5' primer and a J-beta primer mix were used in a second PCR of about 7 to 11 cycles. Tags on each cDNA molecule came from a template-switch adaptor with 12 random nucleotides. TCRdb fed the 5' RACE reads into MiXCR, producing one record per CDR3 protein. In the table there are more than 550,000 distinct CDR3 sequences, about 20% of which are singletons. Trimming took 3 bases from V and 5 from J, leaving 16 bases between them. From germline, CDR1 is SEHNR and CDR2 FQNEAQ (reference sequence). CDR3 length: 16 residues. This sequence originates from a man between 65 and 80 years old in good health. Sequencing was performed on blood. The chain combines TRBV7-9 with TRBJ1-4; D remains unclear. The CDR3 DNA reads as TGTGCCAGCAGCTTCGTCTCCGGAGGGTGGAATGAAAAACTGTTTTTT. Amino acids: CASSFVSGGWNEKLFF.